This entry lists 8 T cell receptor beta chains sequenced from one sample in a study of T-cell reconstitution after alpha-beta-depleted transplantation in children. Using unique molecular identifiers, the investigators prepared the TCRbeta library. Via MiXCR, TCRdb re-called the PCR reads, giving one row per CDR3 protein. The sample carries some 290,000 distinct CDR3 sequences, roughly 21% recorded once. Here the sequenced sample was PBMCs, mostly from graft donor cells, taken 180 days after TCRalphabeta/CD19-depleted stem cell transplant. The receptors shown here come from a male patient under 18 who had a stem cell transplant for acute lymphoblastic leukemia, so the T cells may come from the graft donor.

The chain employs TRBV5-8 and TRBJ1-2, with D unclear. The length of the CDR3 is 13 residues. CDR1 and CDR2 from the germline V gene are SGHTS and YDEGEE. Trimming cost V 6 bases and J 5 bases, with 14 bases left between them. The CDR3 loop reads CASTLGPIYGYTF. CDR3 coding DNA: TGTGCCAGCACTTTGGGCCCTATTTATGGCTACACCTTC.

This clonotype was seen a handful of times. The chain is built from TRBV29-1 and TRBJ2-7; possibly TRBD1 or TRBD2 for D (5 bases each). Per germline, CDR1 SQVTM and CDR2 ANQGSEA. The CDR3 covers 13 residues. The germline V and J ends were trimmed by 1 base and 0 bases, with 7 bases remaining between them. DNA for the CDR3: TGCAGCGTTGAAGCTGGGACCTCCTACGAGCAGTACTTC. The encoded protein is CSVEAGTSYEQYF.

V and J are TRBV3-1 and TRBJ1-6; TRBD1 might be the D (5 bases). This CDR3 is 14 amino acids long. Germline V gene lookup returns CDR1 LGHDT and CDR2 YNNKEL (reference sequence). With 4 bases removed from V and 6 bases from J, the gap between germline ends came to 10 bases. The CDR3 sequence: CASSPGPTNSPLHF. CDR3 DNA: TGTGCCAGCAGCCCGGGACCTACTAATTCACCCCTCCACTTT.

Only a few counts were recorded for this clonotype. The rearrangement links TRBV10-1 to TRBJ1-1; D not certain. Germline V CDR1 and CDR2: WNHNN, SYGVQD (reference sequence). The length of the CDR3 is 12 residues. V gave up 3 bases and J gave up 1 base, with 3 bases separating them. The CDR3 nucleotides read TGCGCCAGCAGTGACCAGAACACTGAAGCTTTCTTT. Translating gives CASSDQNTEAFF.

This clonotype was observed a handful of times. This rearrangement joins TRBV12-3 or TRBV12-4 to TRBJ2-7; maybe TRBD1 (6 bases). The V and J ends lost 3 bases and 5 bases respectively, with 20 bases between them. The CDR3 sequence is 16 residues long. The chain's CDR3 is CASSFFPGTHFNEQYF. CDR3 DNA sequence: TGTGCCAGCAGTTTTTTTCCCGGGACACACTTTAACGAGCAGTACTTC.

The V call is TRBV18, the J call TRBJ2-7; no firm D call. V gave up 0 bases and J gave up 3 bases, with 9 bases separating them. From germline, CDR1 is KGHSH and CDR2 LQKENI. This CDR3 spans 14 amino acids. CDR3 nucleotides: TGTGCCAGCTCACCACCTAAGGTTTGCTACGAGCAGTACTTC. This encodes CASSPPKVCYEQYF.

The rearrangement links TRBV5-1 to TRBJ1-1, with TRBD1 matching over 8 bases. Germline CDR1 and CDR2: SGHRS and YFSETQ. CDR3 length equals 15 residues. J gave up 3 bases and V 0 bases, and 4 bases lay outside the gene matches. The CDR3 loop reads CASSLVSRGHTEAFF. The CDR3 DNA is TGCGCCAGCAGCTTGGTGTCCAGGGGGCACACTGAAGCTTTCTTT. The full variable domain, in which reference TRBV5-1 and TRBJ1-1 provide the parts outside the CDR3, is KAGVTQTPRYLIKTRGQQVTLSCSPISGHRSVSWYQQTPGQGLQFLFEYFSETQRNKGNFPGRFSGRQFSNSRSEMNVSTLELGDSALYLCASSLVSRGHTEAFFGQGTRLTVV.

The chain couples TRBV7-2 to TRBJ2-7; D not resolved. Trimming left V 5 bases short and J 7 bases short, with 12 bases between. Germline V lookup: CDR1 SGHTA, CDR2 FQGNSA. CDR3 size: 12 residues. CDR3 loop: CASSLAHWEQYF. In DNA, the CDR3 is TGTGCCAGCAGCCTCGCGCACTGGGAGCAGTACTTC.